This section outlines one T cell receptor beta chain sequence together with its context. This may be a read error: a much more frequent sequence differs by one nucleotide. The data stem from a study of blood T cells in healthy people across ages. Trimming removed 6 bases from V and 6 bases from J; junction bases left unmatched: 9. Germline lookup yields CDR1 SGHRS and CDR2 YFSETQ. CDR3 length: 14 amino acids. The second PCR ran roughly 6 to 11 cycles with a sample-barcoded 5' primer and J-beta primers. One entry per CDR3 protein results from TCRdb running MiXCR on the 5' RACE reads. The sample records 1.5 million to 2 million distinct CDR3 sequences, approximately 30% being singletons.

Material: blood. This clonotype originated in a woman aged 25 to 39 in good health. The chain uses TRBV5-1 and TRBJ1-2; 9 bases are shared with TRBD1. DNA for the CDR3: TGCGCCAGCACTGTGGGACAGGGCCTCCATGGCTACACCTTC. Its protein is CASTVGQGLHGYTF. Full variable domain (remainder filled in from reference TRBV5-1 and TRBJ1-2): KAGVTQTPRYLIKTRGQQVTLSCSPISGHRSVSWYQQTPGQGLQFLFEYFSETQRNKGNFPGRFSGRQFSNSRSEMNVSTLELGDSALYLCASTVGQGLHGYTFGSGTRLTVV.